This T cell receptor beta chain was captured by sequencing in a study of control samples from healthy donors and cancer patients. Repertoires were generated with immunoSEQ multiplex PCR, while TCRdb's copy carries only in-frame clones and drops some. The sample has roughly 93,000 clones; less than 90% are singletons. Germline lookup yields CDR1 SNHLY and CDR2 FYNNEI. The CDR3 is 15 residues long. Trimming took off 7 bases at V and 9 bases at J, with 22 bases between the two ends. Sequenced input: PBMCs. This clonotype was sampled from a woman aged 50 to 60 with colorectal cancer. The chain uses TRBV2 and TRBJ1-3; D is possibly TRBD1 (5 bases). CDR3 protein: CASTGGGASWSTIYF. CDR3 in DNA: TGTGCCAGCACGGGTGGTGGGGCCTCGTGGAGCACCATATATTTT. Using reference TRBV2 and TRBJ1-3 for the parts outside the CDR3, the full variable domain is EPEVTQTPSHQVTQMGQEVILRCVPISNHLYFYWYRQILGQKVEFLVSFYNNEISEKSEIFDDQFSVERPDGSNFTLKIRSTKLEDSAMYFCASTGGGASWSTIYFGEGSWLTVV.